This TCR beta chain was recovered during a study of blood T cell repertoires in COVID-19. Study-wide context: In each case, the material was cDNA or gDNA derived from T cells, B-cell-depleted T cells, or PBMCs.

The CDR3 is 15 amino acids. Germline-derived CDR1 and CDR2 are SNHLY and FYNNEI. The V end was cut by 4 bases, the J end by 7 bases, with 14 bases between. The repertoire was sequenced with immunoSEQ multiplex PCR; TCRdb's copy has only in-frame clones and lacks some. The sample yields some 320,000 clones, over 90% seen once. This study enrolled people aged about 18 to 95 from 24 US geographic areas. This clonotype was obtained from a woman in her thirties who had been exposed to COVID-19. The chain couples TRBV2 to TRBJ1-6, with D perhaps matching TRBD1 (6 bases). Sequencing was carried out using PBMCs or T cells enriched from blood (not recorded which). CDR3 sequence: CASSGTGGANSPLHF. The CDR3 DNA sequence: TGTGCCAGCAGTGGGACGGGGGGCGCAAATTCACCCCTCCACTTT.